The 24 T cell receptor beta chains reported below all come from one sample, sequenced in a study of blood T cell repertoires in COVID-19. Profiling relied on immunoSEQ multiplex PCR, and the TCRdb table lists in-frame clones only, not all of them. The sample yields a few hundred thousand clones, over 65% seen once. Sequencing input: PBMCs or T cells enriched from blood (not recorded which). The receptors stem from a woman aged 55-69 years who had recovered from COVID-19.

This clone was counted a single time. J is TRBJ1-1 and V is TRBV5-1; tentatively, D is TRBD1 (6 bases). This CDR3 has 15 amino acids. V was trimmed by 4 bases and J by 1 base, leaving 14 bases between them. Germline V gives CDR1 SGHRS, CDR2 YFSETQ. For the CDR3, the DNA is TGCGCCAGCAGCGCCGAGGGGGTCCCGAACACTGAAGCTTTCTTT. Translation gives CASSAEGVPNTEAFF.

This clone has only one observation. The rearrangement joins TRBV7-2 to TRBJ2-5, with a tentative D call TRBD2 (7 bases). This CDR3 is built from 14 residues. Germline loops: CDR1 SGHTA, CDR2 FQGNSA. Trimming shortened V by 5 bases and J by 5 bases, and 15 bases separated the two germline ends. The CDR3 coding sequence is TGTGCCAGCAGCCCCGGGGGGCCGCGGGAGACCCAGTACTTC. Protein sequence: CASSPGGPRETQYF.

This clone has only a few counts. V gene TRBV6-2 or TRBV6-3 combines with J gene TRBJ2-1, with D perhaps TRBD2 (6 bases). V gave up 7 bases and J gave up 6 bases, with 13 bases separating them. The CDR3 is 13 residues long. CDR1 MNHEY and CDR2 SVGEGT come from the germline V gene. CDR3 in DNA: TGTGCCAGCACCCCAGTGGGGGGCAATGAGCAGTTCTTC. Its protein product is CASTPVGGNEQFF.

The chain uses TRBV7-8 and TRBJ1-2; the match to TRBD1 covers 8 bases. With V trimmed by 2 bases and J by 14 bases, 13 bases remained unmatched. The CDR3 spans 14 residues. Germline CDR1 and CDR2: SGHVS and FQNEAQ. CDR3 sequence reads: CASSLISTGGNLTF. The CDR3 DNA reads as TGTGCCAGCAGCTTAATTAGTACAGGGGGGAACTTGACCTTC. Full variable domain (missing parts from reference TRBV7-8 and TRBJ1-2): GAGVSQSPRYKVAKRGQDVALRCDPISGHVSLFWYQQALGQGPEFLTYFQNEAQLDKSGLPSDRFFAERPEGSVSTLKIQRTQQEDSAVYLCASSLISTGGNLTFGSGTRLTVV.

The genes are TRBV10-3 and TRBJ2-1, with D maybe TRBD2 (7 bases). This CDR3 has 17 residues. V was pared by 0 bases and J by 5 bases, with 17 bases between. The V gene's germline CDR1 is ENHRY and CDR2 SYGVKD. Written as DNA, the CDR3 is TGTGCCATCAGTGAGTCAATCGGGGGGCTGCACGACAATGAGCAGTTCTTC. It codes for CAISESIGGLHDNEQFF.

The chain recombines TRBV4-3 with TRBJ2-1, with D perhaps TRBD2 (5 bases). The V end lost 4 bases, the J end lost 5 bases, and 15 bases lay between the germline ends. CDR3 size: 15 residues. Per germline, CDR1 LGHNA and CDR2 YSLEER. CDR3 amino acids: CASSLTLGVHNEQFF. CDR3 sequence (DNA): TGCGCCAGCAGCCTTACACTCGGGGTCCACAATGAGCAGTTCTTC.

This clone showed up just a few times. The DNA of the CDR3 is TGTGCCAGTAGTATTTGGACAGGGGGCCCTTCGAACACTGAAGCTTTCTTT. Amino acids: CASSIWTGGPSNTEAFF. This chain connects TRBV19 to TRBJ1-1, with TRBD1 matching 11 bases. The CDR3 covers 17 residues. Germline-derived CDR1 and CDR2 are LNHDA and SQIVND (reference sequence). J was trimmed by 1 base and V by 3 bases; bases with no gene match: 7.

J is TRBJ2-5 and V is TRBV20-1, with D possibly TRBD1 on 6 matching bases. From germline, CDR1 is DFQATT and CDR2 SNEGSKA (reference sequence). Trimming left V 3 bases short and J 4 bases short, with 18 bases between. The CDR3 is 15 residues long. The CDR3 here is CSASRYQGFGETQYF. CDR3 bases: TGCAGTGCTAGTCGTTACCAGGGGTTTGGAGAGACCCAGTACTTC.

This clone was observed a single time. V gene TRBV7-8 combines with J gene TRBJ2-2; TRBD2 aligns across 15 bases. The CDR3 runs to 19 residues. J gave up 7 bases and V 1 base, and 10 bases lay outside the gene matches. CDR1 is SGHVS and CDR2 is FQNEAQ in the germline V gene. The CDR3: CASSLVWGLAGGEDGELFF. For the CDR3, the DNA is TGTGCCAGCAGCTTAGTTTGGGGACTAGCGGGGGGTGAAGACGGGGAGCTGTTTTTT. Looking up the rest from reference TRBV7-8 and TRBJ2-2 gives the full variable domain: GAGVSQSPRYKVAKRGQDVALRCDPISGHVSLFWYQQALGQGPEFLTYFQNEAQLDKSGLPSDRFFAERPEGSVSTLKIQRTQQEDSAVYLCASSLVWGLAGGEDGELFFGEGSRLTVL.

This clone was detected only a few times. V gene TRBV9 combines with J gene TRBJ1-4; D possibly corresponds to TRBD1 (5 bases). The CDR3 length is 14 residues. The V gene's germline CDR1 is SGDLS and CDR2 YYNGEE. V was pared by 7 bases and J by 7 bases, with 17 bases between. In nucleotides, the CDR3 is TGTGCCAGCGGGGCAGGCCACTCGTCTGAAAAACTGTTTTTT. Protein product: CASGAGHSSEKLFF.

The chain uses TRBV27 and TRBJ1-2; D possibly corresponds to TRBD1 (5 bases). Between the trimmed V and J ends, which lost 5 bases and 2 bases, there was a span of 12 bases. The CDR3 contains 14 residues. Looked up from germline, CDR1 is MNHEY and CDR2 is SMNVEV (reference sequence). The CDR3 sequence: CASSINWGNYGYTF. CDR3 sequence (DNA): TGTGCCAGCAGTATCAACTGGGGCAACTATGGCTACACCTTC.

Comments on this clone: Since no conserved phenylalanine or tryptophan closes the CDR3, a read error is the likely cause. The limits of the CDR3 on the DNA are not certain, so only TCRdb's listed CDR3 is given. The chain employs TRBV27 and TRBJ1-1; the tabulated D call, TRBD1, remains unverified against the DNA. The length of the CDR3 is 14 amino acids, counting both ends. The V gene's germline CDR1 is MNHEY and CDR2 SMNVEV (reference sequence). The CDR3 loop is CASSPSGTTVFLPI.

This rearrangement joins TRBV10-3 to TRBJ2-2; tentative D call: TRBD1 (6 bases). Germline assignment: CDR1 ENHRY and CDR2 SYGVKD. The CDR3 runs to 15 residues. V dropped 7 bases and J dropped 1 base, with 13 bases sitting between them. The CDR3 spells CAINRGSRNTGELFF. DNA for the CDR3: TGTGCCATCAATAGGGGGTCGCGGAACACCGGGGAGCTGTTTTTT.

The chain couples TRBV7-2 to TRBJ2-3; TRBD2 agrees at 14 bases. This CDR3 comprises 17 residues. Looked up from germline, CDR1 is SGHTA and CDR2 is FQGNSA. V dropped 5 bases and J dropped 5; count of bases not matched to a gene: 9. Written as DNA, the CDR3 is TGTGCCAGCAGCCCCGCCCGACTAGCGGGGGGGCGAGATACGCAGTATTTT. This sequence encodes CASSPARLAGGRDTQYF.

The chain has TRBV15 and TRBJ2-1; 10 bases match TRBD1. CDR1 is LNHNV and CDR2 is YYDKDF in the germline V gene (reference sequence). This CDR3 region has 17 residues. V lost 5 bases, J lost 9 bases, and 16 bases stayed unmatched. The CDR3 DNA follows: TGTGCCACCAGCCCCCGAGGGACAGGGGATGGTTTGGGTGAGCAGTTCTTC. Translated: CATSPRGTGDGLGEQFF.

The DNA for the CDR3 is TGTGCCAGCGAAGACCCCCAGGGTTTCGGTATCGGGGAGCTGTTTTTT. Encoded protein: CASEDPQGFGIGELFF. The chain is built from TRBV7-9 and TRBJ2-2; D is possibly TRBD1 (5 bases). The CDR3 loop spans 16 amino acids. Trimming left V 8 bases short and J 7 bases short, with 23 bases between. Germline V gene data show CDR1 as SEHNR and CDR2 as FQNEAQ (reference sequence).

The chain uses TRBV3-1 (or the pseudogene TRBV3-2) and TRBJ1-1, with a possible D match to TRBD1 (6 bases). The V end was cut by 3 bases, the J end by 1 base, with 9 bases between. The germline CDR1 and CDR2 sequences are LGHDT and YNNKEL (reference sequence). This CDR3 has 14 amino acids. Here the CDR3 DNA reads TGTGCCAGCAGCCAGAGAGGGGGGAACACTGAAGCTTTCTTT. This translates into CASSQRGGNTEAFF.

The genes are TRBV27 and TRBJ1-6; 7 bases agree with TRBD1. CDR3 length: 15 amino acids. The germline V gene has CDR1 MNHEY and CDR2 SMNVEV (reference sequence). V lost 2 bases to trimming and J lost 8 bases; unmatched junction nucleotides: 6. CDR3 coding DNA: TGTGCCAGCAGTTTACTAACAGGGACAGATTCACCCCTCCACTTT. Its translation: CASSLLTGTDSPLHF.

This chain uses TRBV6-8 with TRBJ2-1; 9 bases are shared with TRBD2. Germline V CDR1 and CDR2: MNHGY, SAAAGT. The CDR3 sequence is 15 residues long. The junction had 11 bases not matched to a gene; V was cut back by 8 bases and J by 6 bases. The CDR3 region is CASVPRGGGANEQFF. Written as DNA, the CDR3 is TGTGCCAGCGTTCCCCGCGGCGGGGGGGCCAATGAGCAGTTCTTC.

Only one count was recorded for this clone. The gene calls are TRBV10-3 and TRBJ1-1, with TRBD1 matching over 7 bases. In germline, CDR1 is ENHRY, CDR2 SYGVKD. The CDR3 covers 15 residues. Trimming cost V 4 bases and J 0 bases; bases outside gene matches: 5. Here the CDR3 reads CAISGWTGLNTEAFF. The CDR3 region has the DNA TGTGCCATCAGTGGTTGGACAGGCCTGAACACTGAAGCTTTCTTT.

The V call is TRBV10-2, the J call TRBJ2-2; TRBD2 agrees at 7 bases. Per germline, CDR1 WSHSY and CDR2 SAAADI. The CDR3 has 14 residues. Germline trimming cut 4 bases from V and 5 bases from J; bases unmatched to any gene: 4. In nucleotides, the CDR3 is TGCGCCAGCAGTGTCGAGGGAGGGACCGGGGAGCTGTTTTTT. As protein: CASSVEGGTGELFF.

V usage is TRBV5-4 and J usage is TRBJ2-7; the D is unclear. The CDR3 has 13 residues. The ends were cut back, 1 base at V and 3 bases at J, with 8 bases in the middle. Germline-derived CDR1 and CDR2 are SGHNT and YYREEE (reference sequence). The CDR3 DNA follows: TGTGCCAGCAGCTTGCCGGGTGTCTACGAGCAGTACTTC. Translation gives CASSLPGVYEQYF. The full variable domain, its missing parts supplied by reference TRBV5-4 and TRBJ2-7, is ETGVTQSPTHLIKTRGQQVTLRCSSQSGHNTVSWYQQALGQGPQFIFQYYREEENGRGNFPPRFSGLQFPNYSSELNVNALELDDSALYLCASSLPGVYEQYFGPGTRLTVT.

The gene calls are TRBV5-4 and TRBJ1-5, with a possible D match to TRBD1 (5 bases). CDR1 SGHNT and CDR2 YYREEE come from the germline V gene (reference sequence). The CDR3 has 16 residues. The germline V and J ends were trimmed by 4 bases and 0 bases, with 14 bases remaining between them. The CDR3 DNA reads as TGTGCCAGCAGCGTCGGAGGGACGGCTAGCAATCAGCCCCAGCATTTT. The encoded protein is CASSVGGTASNQPQHF.

The chain is built from TRBV3-1 (or the pseudogene TRBV3-2) and TRBJ2-1; D is perhaps TRBD2 (6 bases). CDR1 is LGHDT and CDR2 is YNNKEL in the germline V gene (reference sequence). Trimming took 6 bases from V and 0 from J, leaving 18 bases between them. CDR3 length: 17 residues. CDR3 region: CASRGGPRFNSYNEQFF. Written as DNA, the CDR3 is TGTGCCAGCAGAGGAGGGCCTCGATTCAACTCCTACAATGAGCAGTTCTTC.